This T cell receptor beta chain came from a study of T-cell reconstitution after alpha-beta-depleted transplantation in children. This CDR3 contains 14 residues. Trimming pared 6 bases from V and 7 bases from J, leaving 18 bases between. Germline CDR1 reads SEHNR; CDR2 reads FQNEAQ (reference sequence). A library of TCRbeta sequences, prepared with unique molecular identifiers, was generated. One entry per CDR3 protein results from TCRdb running MiXCR on the PCR reads. The sample includes about 690,000 distinct CDR3 sequences, roughly 17% of them seen just once. The receptor was isolated from a human donor who donated a stem cell graft to a child with acute myeloid leukemia. The material sequenced was PBMCs from the stem cell graft donor, taken from the stem cell graft. The genes are TRBV7-9 and TRBJ1-2; D is perhaps TRBD1 (5 bases). The CDR3 DNA reads as TGTGCCAGCAGTCCCACAACCCAGGGCGGTGGCTACACCTTC. It yields the protein CASSPTTQGGGYTF.